The rows below give T cell receptor beta chains drawn from one sample of a study of cytomegalovirus exposure and HLA in healthy donors. Data came from immunoSEQ multiplex PCR; TCRdb stores just in-frame clones and leaves some out. The data show roughly 100,000 clones, 13% to 15% seen once. The source material was PBMCs. Source of these receptors: a female donor in good health and CMV-seronegative. Each CDR3 is given with its conserved first and last residue. D genes are given only for firm matches. For some rows the clone size is stated as once, few or many, or as a class when expanded; others skip it.

>few|TRBJ2-2|-|TRBV4-3|19
CASSQRTISARGDGGELFF
TGCGCCAGCAGCCAACGAACTATTAGTGCCAGGGGGGATGGCGGGGAGCTGTTTTTT
>few|TRBJ1-5|-|TRBV30|15
CAWSFGAASNQPQHF
TGTGCCTGGAGTTTTGGGGCGGCTAGCAATCAGCCCCAGCATTTT
>-|TRBJ1-4|-|TRBV18|17
CASSPTEPLVRNEKLFF
TGTGCCAGCTCACCTACCGAACCCCTAGTTCGTAATGAAAAACTGTTTTTT
>-|TRBJ1-2|TRBD1|TRBV4-3|15
CASSQGPGQGYGYTF
TGCGCCAGCAGCCAGGGGCCGGGACAGGGTTATGGCTACACCTTC
>-|TRBJ1-1|-|TRBV7-9|16
CASSILFQGGNTEAFF
TGTGCCAGCAGCATCCTATTCCAGGGAGGGAACACTGAAGCTTTCTTT
>few|TRBJ1-1|TRBD1|TRBV15|17
CATNPSPGTGVNTEAFF
TGTGCCACCAACCCAAGTCCCGGGACAGGGGTGAACACTGAAGCTTTCTTT
>few|TRBJ1-3|TRBD1|TRBV6-5|14
CASTRGRGGNTIYF
TGTGCCAGCACGAGGGGGCGAGGTGGAAACACCATATATTTT
>few|TRBJ1-5|-|TRBV10-2|15
CASRGAGRGNQPQHF
TGCGCCAGCAGAGGGGCAGGCCGTGGCAATCAGCCCCAGCATTTT
>-|TRBJ2-7|-|TRBV7-9|16
CASIGGPAGASYEQYF
TGTGCCAGCATCGGAGGCCCTGCAGGGGCCTCCTACGAGCAGTACTTC
>few|TRBJ2-7|TRBD2|TRBV5-1|18
CASSLSSGSRISVYEQYF
TGCGCCAGCAGCTTGTCTAGCGGGAGCCGAATATCCGTCTACGAGCAGTACTTC
>few|TRBJ2-1|-|TRBV10-3|14
CAISGPGVYNEQFF
TGTGCCATCAGTGGGCCCGGGGTCTACAATGAGCAGTTCTTC
>few|TRBJ2-7|-|TRBV30|11
CAWSTSYEQYF
TGTGCCTGGAGTACGTCCTACGAGCAGTACTTC
>-|TRBJ2-1|-|TRBV10-1|15
CASSEVIGVGNEQFF
TGCGCCAGCAGTGAGGTTATCGGGGTGGGCAATGAGCAGTTCTTC
>few|TRBJ2-7|-|TRBV9|15
CASSAGGTLSYEQYF
TGTGCCAGCAGCGCTGGAGGGACGCTTTCCTACGAGCAGTACTTC
>-|TRBJ1-3|TRBD1|TRBV6-5|15
CASSYSTGAGNTIYF
TGTGCCAGCAGTTACTCAACAGGGGCTGGAAACACCATATATTTT
>few|TRBJ1-5|TRBD1|TRBV7-2|15
CASSLAGGGGQPQHF
TGTGCCAGCAGCTTAGCAGGGGGCGGCGGTCAGCCCCAGCATTTT
>few|TRBJ1-5|-|TRBV6-1|16
CASSDFFQGSNQPQHF
TGTGCCAGCAGTGATTTTTTCCAGGGGAGCAATCAGCCCCAGCATTTT
>-|TRBJ2-1|TRBD2|TRBV4-3|17
CASSQEASGGAYNEQFF
TGCGCCAGCAGCCAAGAAGCCAGCGGGGGGGCCTACAATGAGCAGTTCTTC
>few|TRBJ1-2|TRBD1|TRBV18|15
CASSPPYRGPYGYTF
TGTGCCAGCTCACCACCATACAGGGGGCCCTATGGCTACACCTTC
>few|TRBJ2-5|-|TRBV11-2|17
CASSLTTRGGSQETQYF
TGTGCCAGCAGCTTAACGACCCGTGGGGGGAGCCAAGAGACCCAGTACTTC
>-|TRBJ2-7|-|TRBV5-4|12
CASSLHGGEQYF
TGTGCCAGCAGCCTTCACGGAGGGGAGCAGTACTTC
>few|TRBJ2-7|-|TRBV27|16
CASNPTVRGWGYEQYF
TGTGCCAGCAATCCAACAGTCAGGGGTTGGGGCTACGAGCAGTACTTC
>few|TRBJ1-2|-|TRBV5-1|15
CASSLTARSSYGYTF
TGCGCCAGCAGCCTGACCGCCCGGAGCAGCTATGGCTACACCTTC
>-|TRBJ2-5|-|TRBV10-3|15
CAISVTMGGGETQYF
TGTGCCATCAGTGTAACTATGGGGGGTGGGGAGACCCAGTACTTC
>-|TRBJ2-2|-|TRBV30|13
CAWRPGFTGELFF
TGTGCCTGGAGGCCAGGGTTCACCGGGGAGCTGTTTTTT
>few|TRBJ1-3|TRBD1|TRBV13|15
CASSTRGTGGNTIYF
TGTGCCAGCAGCACCCGAGGGACAGGGGGAAACACCATATATTTT
>-|TRBJ2-7|TRBD1|TRBV2|12
CASEGQTYEQYF
TGTGCCAGCGAGGGACAGACCTACGAGCAGTACTTC
>few|TRBJ1-2|-|TRBV7-9|13
CASSLGGPYGYTF
TGTGCCAGCAGCTTAGGGGGGCCCTATGGCTACACCTTC
>-|TRBJ2-1|TRBD1|TRBV4-3|18
CASSHTLTGASSYNEQFF
TGCGCCAGCAGCCATACGTTGACAGGGGCGAGCTCCTACAATGAGCAGTTCTTC
>-|TRBJ2-7|TRBD1|TRBV15|15
CATSRTKDRGYEQYF
TGTGCCACCAGCAGAACCAAGGACAGGGGCTACGAGCAGTACTTC
>few|TRBJ2-1|TRBD2|TRBV5-4|16
CASSLETGGPLGEQFF
TGTGCCAGCAGCTTGGAAACGGGAGGGCCTTTAGGTGAGCAGTTCTTC
>-|TRBJ2-1|-|TRBV5-1|14
CASSSSSLTGEQFF
TGCGCCAGCAGCTCATCTAGCTTGACGGGTGAGCAGTTCTTC
>few|TRBJ1-4|TRBD1|TRBV2|15
CASRPDRGRREKLFF
TGTGCCAGCAGGCCAGACAGGGGGAGACGAGAAAAACTGTTTTTT
>-|TRBJ1-1|-|TRBV21-1|18
CASSKRESFDSMNTEAFF
TGTGCCAGCAGCAAACGCGAAAGTTTCGACAGCATGAACACTGAAGCTTTCTTT
>few|TRBJ2-2|TRBD2|TRBV7-6|17
CASSLGLAGANTGELFF
TGTGCCAGCAGCCTGGGGCTAGCGGGAGCAAACACCGGGGAGCTGTTTTTT
>-|TRBJ1-1|TRBD1|TRBV6-5|14
CASSATTGGAEAFF
TGTGCCAGCAGTGCAACCACAGGGGGCGCTGAAGCTTTCTTT
>few|TRBJ1-1|-|TRBV6-5|16
CASSYSPTGIDTEAFF
TGTGCCAGCAGTTACTCACCAACAGGGATCGACACTGAAGCTTTCTTT
>few|TRBJ2-5|TRBD2|TRBV9|15
CASSETSGRVETQYF
TGTGCCAGCAGCGAGACTAGCGGGAGAGTGGAGACCCAGTACTTC
>few|TRBJ2-1|-|TRBV29-1|14
CSVVPLSSYNEQFF
TGCAGCGTTGTGCCCCTAAGCTCCTACAATGAGCAGTTCTTC
>-|TRBJ1-1|-|TRBV7-8|14
CASSFDPGRAEAFF
TGTGCCAGCAGCTTCGACCCAGGTAGAGCTGAAGCTTTCTTT
>few|TRBJ2-1|TRBD2|TRBV28|15
CASLSLAGADNEQFF
TGTGCCAGCTTGTCTCTAGCGGGAGCTGACAATGAGCAGTTCTTC
>-|TRBJ2-5|TRBD2|TRBV6-1|14
CASSPAGVGETQYF
TGTGCCAGCAGTCCAGCGGGAGTTGGAGAGACCCAGTACTTC
>few|TRBJ2-3|TRBD2|TRBV7-2|15
CASSLWGGSTDTQYF
TGTGCCAGCAGCCTGTGGGGGGGTAGCACAGATACGCAGTATTTT
>few|TRBJ2-7|TRBD1|TRBV2|14
CASRRDRVTYEQYF
TGTGCCAGCAGGCGGGACAGGGTCACCTACGAGCAGTACTTC
>-|TRBJ2-3|-|TRBV29-1|16
CSVEDHGPEGTDTQYF
TGCAGCGTTGAAGATCATGGCCCGGAGGGCACAGATACGCAGTATTTT
>few|TRBJ2-7|TRBD1|TRBV30|14
CAWRGGQGRNEQYF
TGTGCCTGGAGGGGAGGACAGGGAAGGAACGAGCAGTACTTC
>few|TRBJ1-4|-|TRBV5-1|15
CASSSNTGVNEKLFF
TGCGCCAGCAGCTCAAATACAGGCGTTAATGAAAAACTGTTTTTT
>-|TRBJ1-2|TRBD1|TRBV6-1|15
CASSEFGQGTYGYTF
TGTGCCAGCAGTGAATTCGGACAGGGGACCTATGGCTACACCTTC
>few|TRBJ1-2|-|TRBV4-3|15
CASSQVTGSNYGYTF
TGCGCCAGCAGCCAAGTAACAGGCTCTAACTATGGCTACACCTTC
>-|TRBJ1-4|TRBD1|TRBV4-1|15
CASTGQGRKDEKLFF
TGCGCCAGCACGGGACAGGGCAGGAAGGATGAAAAACTGTTTTTT